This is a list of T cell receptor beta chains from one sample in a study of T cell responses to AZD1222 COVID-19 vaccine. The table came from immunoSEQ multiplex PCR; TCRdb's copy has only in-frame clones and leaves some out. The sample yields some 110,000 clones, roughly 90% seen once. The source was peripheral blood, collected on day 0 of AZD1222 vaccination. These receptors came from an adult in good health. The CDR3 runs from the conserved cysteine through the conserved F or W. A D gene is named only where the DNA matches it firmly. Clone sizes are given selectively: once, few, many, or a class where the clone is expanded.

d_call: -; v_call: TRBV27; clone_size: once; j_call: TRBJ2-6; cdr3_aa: CASSLSGANVLTF; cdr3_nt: TGTGCCAGCAGTCTCTCTGGGGCCAACGTCCTGACTTTC
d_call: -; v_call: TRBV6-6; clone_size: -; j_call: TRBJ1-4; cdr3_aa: CASSYGGAANEKLFF; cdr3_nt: TGTGCCAGCAGTTATGGGGGGGCAGCTAATGAAAAACTGTTTTTT
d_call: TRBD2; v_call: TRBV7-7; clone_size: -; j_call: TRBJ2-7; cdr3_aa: CASSSSGIAGVEQYF; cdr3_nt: TGTGCCAGCAGCTCCTCAGGGATAGCGGGAGTCGAGCAGTACTTC
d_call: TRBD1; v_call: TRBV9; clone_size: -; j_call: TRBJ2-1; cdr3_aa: CASSVDGQGAIEQFF; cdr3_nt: TGTGCCAGCAGCGTAGACGGACAGGGGGCCATTGAGCAGTTCTTC
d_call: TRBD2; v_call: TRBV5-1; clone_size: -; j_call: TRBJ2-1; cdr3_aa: CASSRTSGVNEQFF; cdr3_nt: TGCGCCAGCAGTAGGACTAGCGGGGTCAATGAGCAGTTCTTC
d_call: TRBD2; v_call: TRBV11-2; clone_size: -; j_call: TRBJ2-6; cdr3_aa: CASSLTPGLAGSGANVLTF; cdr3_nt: TGTGCCAGCAGCTTAACCCCGGGACTAGCGGGATCTGGGGCCAACGTCCTGACTTTC
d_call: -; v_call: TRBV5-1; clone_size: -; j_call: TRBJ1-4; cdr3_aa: CASSLGGPNEKLFF; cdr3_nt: TGCGCCAGCAGCTTGGGAGGGCCTAATGAAAAACTGTTTTTT
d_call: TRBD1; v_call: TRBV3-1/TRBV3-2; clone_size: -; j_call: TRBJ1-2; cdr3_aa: CASSQGDSRIFYGYTF; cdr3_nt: TGTGCCAGCAGCCAAGGGGACAGTCGGATCTTCTATGGCTACACCTTC
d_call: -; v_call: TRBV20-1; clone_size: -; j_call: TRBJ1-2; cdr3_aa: CSASHQGNYGYTF; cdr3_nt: TGCAGTGCTAGTCATCAGGGTAACTATGGCTACACCTTC
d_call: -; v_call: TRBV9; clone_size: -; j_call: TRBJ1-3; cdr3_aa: CASSVDSAFGNTIYF; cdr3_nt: TGTGCCAGCAGCGTAGACTCAGCTTTTGGAAACACCATATATTTT
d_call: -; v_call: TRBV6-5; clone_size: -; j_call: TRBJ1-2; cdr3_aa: CASSLGVQADGYTF; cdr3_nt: TGTGCCAGCAGTTTAGGGGTCCAAGCGGATGGCTACACCTTC
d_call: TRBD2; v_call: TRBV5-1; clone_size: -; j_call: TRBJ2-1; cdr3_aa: CASSLGASGRGSSYNEQFF; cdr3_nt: TGCGCCAGCAGCTTGGGGGCCAGCGGGAGGGGTAGCTCCTACAATGAGCAGTTCTTC
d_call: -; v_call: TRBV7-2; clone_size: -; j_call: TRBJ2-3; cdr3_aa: CASSRSGVRRDTQYF; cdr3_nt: TGTGCCAGCAGTCGTTCAGGGGTAAGAAGAGATACGCAGTATTTT
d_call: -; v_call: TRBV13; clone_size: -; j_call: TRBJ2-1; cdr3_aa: CASSLSGEQFF; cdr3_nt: TGTGCCAGCAGCTTATCAGGTGAGCAGTTCTTC
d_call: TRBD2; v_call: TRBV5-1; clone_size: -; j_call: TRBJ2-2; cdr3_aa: CASSLTGTTTGELFF; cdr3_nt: TGCGCCAGCAGCTTAACCGGGACTACCACCGGGGAGCTGTTTTTT
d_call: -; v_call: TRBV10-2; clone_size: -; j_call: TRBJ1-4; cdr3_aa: CASSEAPGAGFGEKLFF; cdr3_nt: TGCGCCAGCAGTGAAGCCCCCGGGGCGGGTTTTGGTGAAAAACTGTTTTTT
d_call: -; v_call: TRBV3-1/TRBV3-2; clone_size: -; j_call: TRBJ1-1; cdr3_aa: CASSQDMLMGKAFF; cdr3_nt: TGTGCCAGCAGCCAAGATATGCTCATGGGTAAAGCTTTCTTT
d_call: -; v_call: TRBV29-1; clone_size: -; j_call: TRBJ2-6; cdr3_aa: CSVPGAGANVLTF; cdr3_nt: TGCAGCGTTCCAGGGGCTGGGGCCAACGTCCTGACTTTC
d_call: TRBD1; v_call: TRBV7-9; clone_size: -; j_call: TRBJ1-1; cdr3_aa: CASSSRQGALKANTEAFF; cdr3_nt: TGTGCCAGCAGCTCTCGACAGGGGGCGTTGAAAGCGAACACTGAAGCTTTCTTT
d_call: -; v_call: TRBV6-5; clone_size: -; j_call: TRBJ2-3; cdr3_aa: CASSYRAWGSTDTQYF; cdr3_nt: TGTGCCAGCAGTTACAGGGCCTGGGGATCGACAGATACGCAGTATTTT
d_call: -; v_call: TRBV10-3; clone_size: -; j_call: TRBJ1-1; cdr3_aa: CAISGTEATEAFF; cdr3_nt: TGTGCCATCAGTGGGACGGAAGCCACTGAAGCTTTCTTT